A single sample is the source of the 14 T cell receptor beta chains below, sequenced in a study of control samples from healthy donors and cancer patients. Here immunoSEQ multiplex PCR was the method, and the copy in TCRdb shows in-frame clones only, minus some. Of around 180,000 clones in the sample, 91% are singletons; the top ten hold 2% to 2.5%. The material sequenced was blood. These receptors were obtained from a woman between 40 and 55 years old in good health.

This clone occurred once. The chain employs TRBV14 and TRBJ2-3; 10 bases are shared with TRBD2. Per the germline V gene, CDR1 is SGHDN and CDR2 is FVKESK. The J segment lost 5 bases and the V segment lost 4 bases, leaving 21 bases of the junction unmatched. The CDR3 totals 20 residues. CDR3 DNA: TGTGCCAGCAGCCGCCGGGGGCTAGCGGGGGCTCGTGGTTCGGGAGATACGCAGTATTTT. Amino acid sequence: CASSRRGLAGARGSGDTQYF.

In DNA, the CDR3 is TGTGCCAGCAGCTTAGGCTCTAGCGGGGGGGCGGCAGAGACCCAGTACTTC. This codes for CASSLGSSGGAAETQYF. This chain links TRBV11-2 with TRBJ2-5; 12 bases line up with TRBD2. Germline lookup yields CDR1 SGHAT and CDR2 FQNNGV. The CDR3 sequence is 17 residues long. The J segment lost 4 bases and the V segment lost 1 base, leaving 7 bases of the junction unmatched.

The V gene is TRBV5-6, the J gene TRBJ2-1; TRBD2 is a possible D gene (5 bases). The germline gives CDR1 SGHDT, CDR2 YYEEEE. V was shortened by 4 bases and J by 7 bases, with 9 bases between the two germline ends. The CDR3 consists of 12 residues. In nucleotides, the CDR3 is TGTGCCAGCAGCAGGACTCGGAATGAGCAGTTCTTC. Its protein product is CASSRTRNEQFF.

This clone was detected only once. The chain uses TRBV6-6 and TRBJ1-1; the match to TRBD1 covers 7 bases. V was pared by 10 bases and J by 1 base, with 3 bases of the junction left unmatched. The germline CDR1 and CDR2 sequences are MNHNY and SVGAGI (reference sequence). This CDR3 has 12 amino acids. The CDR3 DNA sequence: TGTGCCATCAAGGGGGCGAACACTGAAGCTTTCTTT. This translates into CAIKGANTEAFF.

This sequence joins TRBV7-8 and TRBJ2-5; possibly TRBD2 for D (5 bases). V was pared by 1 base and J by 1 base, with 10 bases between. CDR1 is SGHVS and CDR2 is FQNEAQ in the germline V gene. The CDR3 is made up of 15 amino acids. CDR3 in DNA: TGTGCCAGCAGCTTAGTCGGGGTATCCCAAGAGACCCAGTACTTC. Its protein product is CASSLVGVSQETQYF.

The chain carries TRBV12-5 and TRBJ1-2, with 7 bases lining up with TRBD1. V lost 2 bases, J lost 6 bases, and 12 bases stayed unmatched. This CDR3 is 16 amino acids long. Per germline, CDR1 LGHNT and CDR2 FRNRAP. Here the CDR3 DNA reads TGTGCTAGTGGTTTGCCCCGAGGGACAGAACTCCATGGCTACACCTTC. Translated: CASGLPRGTELHGYTF.

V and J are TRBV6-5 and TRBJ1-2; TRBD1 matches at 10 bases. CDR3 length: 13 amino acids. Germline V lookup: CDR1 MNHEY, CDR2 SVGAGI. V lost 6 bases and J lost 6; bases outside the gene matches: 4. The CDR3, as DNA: TGTGCCAGCAGCCCGACAGGGGGCGATGGCTACACCTTC. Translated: CASSPTGGDGYTF.

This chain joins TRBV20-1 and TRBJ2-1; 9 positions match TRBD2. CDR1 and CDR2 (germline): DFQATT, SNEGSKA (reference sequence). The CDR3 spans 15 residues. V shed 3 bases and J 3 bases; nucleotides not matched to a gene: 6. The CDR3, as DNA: TGCAGTGCTAGTACGGGGACTAGCAGCTACAATGAGCAGTTCTTC. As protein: CSASTGTSSYNEQFF.

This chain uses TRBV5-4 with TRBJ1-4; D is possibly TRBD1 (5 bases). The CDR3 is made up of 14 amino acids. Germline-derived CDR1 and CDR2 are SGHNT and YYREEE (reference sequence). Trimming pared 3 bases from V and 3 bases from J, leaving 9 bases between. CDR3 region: CASSSGRPNEKLFF. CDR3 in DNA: TGTGCCAGCAGCTCGGGACGTCCTAATGAAAAACTGTTTTTT.

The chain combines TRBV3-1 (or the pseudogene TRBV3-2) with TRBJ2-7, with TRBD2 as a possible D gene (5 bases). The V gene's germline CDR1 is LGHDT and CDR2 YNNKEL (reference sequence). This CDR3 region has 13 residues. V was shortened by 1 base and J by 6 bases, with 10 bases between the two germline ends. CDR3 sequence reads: CASSQVASGEQYF. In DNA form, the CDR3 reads TGTGCCAGCAGCCAAGTTGCAAGCGGCGAGCAGTACTTC.

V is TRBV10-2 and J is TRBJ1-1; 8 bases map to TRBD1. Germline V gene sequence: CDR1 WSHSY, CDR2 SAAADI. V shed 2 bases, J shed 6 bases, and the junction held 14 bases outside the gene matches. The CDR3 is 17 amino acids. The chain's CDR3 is CASSEVTGGGVMAEAFF. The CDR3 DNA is TGCGCCAGCAGTGAGGTAACAGGGGGGGGCGTTATGGCTGAAGCTTTCTTT.

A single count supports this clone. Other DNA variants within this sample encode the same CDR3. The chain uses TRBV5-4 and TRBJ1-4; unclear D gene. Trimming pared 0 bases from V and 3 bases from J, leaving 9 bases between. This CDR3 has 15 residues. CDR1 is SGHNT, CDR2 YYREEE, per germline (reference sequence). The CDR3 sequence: CASSLALGANEKLFF. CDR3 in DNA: TGTGCCAGCAGCTTGGCTCTGGGTGCTAATGAAAAACTGTTTTTT.

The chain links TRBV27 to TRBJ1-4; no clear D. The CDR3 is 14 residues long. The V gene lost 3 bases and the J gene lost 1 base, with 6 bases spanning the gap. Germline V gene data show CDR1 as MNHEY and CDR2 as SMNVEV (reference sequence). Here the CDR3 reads CASSFGITNEKLFF. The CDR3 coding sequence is TGTGCCAGCAGTTTCGGGATAACTAATGAAAAACTGTTTTTT.

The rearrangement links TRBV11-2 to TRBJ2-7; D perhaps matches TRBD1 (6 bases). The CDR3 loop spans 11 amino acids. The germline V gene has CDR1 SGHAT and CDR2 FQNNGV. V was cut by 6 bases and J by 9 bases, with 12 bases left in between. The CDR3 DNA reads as TGTGCCAGCAGTAGGTTAGGGGGGCAGTACTTC. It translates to CASSRLGGQYF.